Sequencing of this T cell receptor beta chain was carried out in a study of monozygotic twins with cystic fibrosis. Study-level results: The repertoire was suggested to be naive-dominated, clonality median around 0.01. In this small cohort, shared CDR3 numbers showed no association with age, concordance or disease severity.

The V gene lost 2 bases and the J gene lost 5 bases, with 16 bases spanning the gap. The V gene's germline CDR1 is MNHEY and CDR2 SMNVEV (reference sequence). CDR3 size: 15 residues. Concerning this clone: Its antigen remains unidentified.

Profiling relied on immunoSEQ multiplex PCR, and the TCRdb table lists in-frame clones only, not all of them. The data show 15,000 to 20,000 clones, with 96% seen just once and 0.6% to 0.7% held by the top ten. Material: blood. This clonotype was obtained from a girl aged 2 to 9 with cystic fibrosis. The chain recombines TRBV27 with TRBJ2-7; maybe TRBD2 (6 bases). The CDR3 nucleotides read TGTGCCAGCAGTTTACGCGGAGGGCCCTCAGACGAGCAGTACTTC. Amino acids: CASSLRGGPSDEQYF.